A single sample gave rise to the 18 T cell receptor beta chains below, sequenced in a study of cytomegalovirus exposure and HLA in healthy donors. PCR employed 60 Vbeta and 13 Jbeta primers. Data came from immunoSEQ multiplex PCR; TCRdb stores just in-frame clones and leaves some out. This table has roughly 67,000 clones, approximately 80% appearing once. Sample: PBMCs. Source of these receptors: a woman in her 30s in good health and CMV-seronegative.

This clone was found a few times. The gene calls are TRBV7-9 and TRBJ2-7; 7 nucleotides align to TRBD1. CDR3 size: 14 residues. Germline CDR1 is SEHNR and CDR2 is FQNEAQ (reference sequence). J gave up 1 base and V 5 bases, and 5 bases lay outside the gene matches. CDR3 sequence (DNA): TGTGCCAGCAGCCACGGGACAGCTTCCTACGAGCAGTACTTC. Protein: CASSHGTASYEQYF.

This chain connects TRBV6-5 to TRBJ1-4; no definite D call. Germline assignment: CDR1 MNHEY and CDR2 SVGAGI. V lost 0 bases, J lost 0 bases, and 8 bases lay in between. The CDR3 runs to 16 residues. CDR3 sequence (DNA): TGTGCCAGCAGTTACTCAGGCGGAGCAACTAATGAAAAACTGTTTTTT. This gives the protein CASSYSGGATNEKLFF.

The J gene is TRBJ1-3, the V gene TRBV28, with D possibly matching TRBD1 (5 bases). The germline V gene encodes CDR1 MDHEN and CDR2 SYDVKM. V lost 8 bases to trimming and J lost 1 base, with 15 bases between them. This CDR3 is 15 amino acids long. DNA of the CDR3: TGTGCCAGCCTTCGTGGGGACTCTTCTGGAAACACCATATATTTT. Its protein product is CASLRGDSSGNTIYF.

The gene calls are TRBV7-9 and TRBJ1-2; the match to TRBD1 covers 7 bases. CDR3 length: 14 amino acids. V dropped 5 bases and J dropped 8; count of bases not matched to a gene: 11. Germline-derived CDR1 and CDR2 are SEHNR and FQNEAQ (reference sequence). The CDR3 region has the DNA TGTGCCAGCAGCCCCCGGACAGGACAAGGGGGCTACACCTTC. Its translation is CASSPRTGQGGYTF.

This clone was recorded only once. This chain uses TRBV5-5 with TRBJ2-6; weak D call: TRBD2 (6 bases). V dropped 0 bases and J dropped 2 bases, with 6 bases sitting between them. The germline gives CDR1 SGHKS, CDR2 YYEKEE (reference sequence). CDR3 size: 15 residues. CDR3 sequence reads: CASSLAGAGANVLTF. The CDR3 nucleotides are TGTGCCAGCAGCTTGGCGGGGGCTGGGGCCAACGTCCTGACTTTC.

In DNA form, the CDR3 reads TGTGCCAGCAGCGAGGACAGGGGGCATTATAATGAGCAGTTCTTC. Encoded protein: CASSEDRGHYNEQFF. This rearrangement joins TRBV6-5 to TRBJ2-1; 11 nucleotides align to TRBD1. Germline CDR1 is MNHEY and CDR2 is SVGAGI. Trimming took 6 bases from V and 7 from J; bases not matched to a gene: 8. This CDR3 is built from 15 residues.

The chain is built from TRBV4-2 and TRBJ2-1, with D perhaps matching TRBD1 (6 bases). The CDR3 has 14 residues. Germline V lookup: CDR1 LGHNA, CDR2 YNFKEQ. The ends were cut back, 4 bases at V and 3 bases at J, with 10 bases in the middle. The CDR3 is CASSPRTDYNEQFF. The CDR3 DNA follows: TGTGCCAGCAGCCCCCGGACAGACTACAATGAGCAGTTCTTC.

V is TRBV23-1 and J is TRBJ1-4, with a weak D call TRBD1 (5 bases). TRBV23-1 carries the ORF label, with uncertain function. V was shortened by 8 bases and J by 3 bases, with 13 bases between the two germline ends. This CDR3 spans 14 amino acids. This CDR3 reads CASGGYAANEKLFF. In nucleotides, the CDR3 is TGCGCCAGCGGGGGGTACGCGGCTAATGAAAAACTGTTTTTT.

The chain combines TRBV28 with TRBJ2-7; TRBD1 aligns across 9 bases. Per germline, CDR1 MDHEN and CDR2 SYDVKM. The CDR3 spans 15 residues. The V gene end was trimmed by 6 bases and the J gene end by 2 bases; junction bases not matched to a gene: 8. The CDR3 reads CASSPRQGVAYEQYF. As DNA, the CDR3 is TGTGCCAGCAGCCCGAGACAGGGGGTCGCCTACGAGCAGTACTTC.

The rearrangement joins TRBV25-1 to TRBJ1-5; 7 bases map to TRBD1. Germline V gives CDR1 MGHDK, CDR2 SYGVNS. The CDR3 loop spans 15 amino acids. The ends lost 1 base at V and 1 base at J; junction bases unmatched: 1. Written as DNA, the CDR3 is TGTGCCAGCAGTGAATCGGACAGGAGCAATCAGCCCCAGCATTTT. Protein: CASSESDRSNQPQHF.

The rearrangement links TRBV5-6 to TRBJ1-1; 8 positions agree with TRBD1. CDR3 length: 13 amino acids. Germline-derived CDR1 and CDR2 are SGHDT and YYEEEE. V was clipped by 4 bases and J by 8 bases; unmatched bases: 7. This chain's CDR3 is CASSTGGRVEAFF. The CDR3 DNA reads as TGTGCCAGCAGCACAGGGGGAAGGGTAGAAGCTTTCTTT.

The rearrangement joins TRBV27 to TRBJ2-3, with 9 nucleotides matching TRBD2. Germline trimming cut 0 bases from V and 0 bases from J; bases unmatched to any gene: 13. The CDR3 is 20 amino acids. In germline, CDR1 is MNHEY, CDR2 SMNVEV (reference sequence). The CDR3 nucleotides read TGTGCCAGCAGTTTATCAATACTAACACTAGCGGGCATTAGCACAGATACGCAGTATTTT. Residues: CASSLSILTLAGISTDTQYF.

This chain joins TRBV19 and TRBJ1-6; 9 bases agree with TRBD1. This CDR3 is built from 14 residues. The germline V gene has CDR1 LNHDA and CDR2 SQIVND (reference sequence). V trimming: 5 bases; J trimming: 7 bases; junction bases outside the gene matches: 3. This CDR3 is CASSGGQGNSPLHF. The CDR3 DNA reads TGTGCCAGTAGTGGGGGACAGGGAAATTCACCCCTCCACTTT.

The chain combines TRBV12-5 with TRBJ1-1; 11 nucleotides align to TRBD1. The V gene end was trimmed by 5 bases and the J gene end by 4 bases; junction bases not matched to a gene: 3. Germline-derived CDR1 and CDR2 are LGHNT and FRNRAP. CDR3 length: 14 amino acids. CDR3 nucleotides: TGTGCTAGTGGTCGGACAGGGGGCGGCACTGAAGCTTTCTTT. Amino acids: CASGRTGGGTEAFF.

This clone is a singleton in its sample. Written as DNA, the CDR3 is TGTGCCAGCAGCTTGATAGTCGGGGAGACTGAAGCTTTCTTT. It yields the protein CASSLIVGETEAFF. The rearrangement links TRBV11-2 to TRBJ1-1; D is ambiguous. V was trimmed by 3 bases and J by 5 bases, leaving 13 bases between them. The CDR3 is made up of 14 amino acids. Germline V gene lookup returns CDR1 SGHAT and CDR2 FQNNGV. Using reference TRBV11-2 and TRBJ1-1 for the parts outside the CDR3, the full variable domain is EAGVAQSPRYKIIEKRQSVAFWCNPISGHATLYWYQQILGQGPKLLIQFQNNGVVDDSQLPKDRFSAERLKGVDSTLKIQPAKLEDSAVYLCASSLIVGETEAFFGQGTRLTVV.

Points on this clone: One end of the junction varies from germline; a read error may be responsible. The CDR3 spells CSSSSKPTGQALPYEQYF. The CDR3 nucleotides are TGTTCCAGCAGCTCAAAGCCGACAGGACAGGCTCTCCCCTACGAGCAGTACTTC. The chain has TRBV7-9 and TRBJ2-7; the match to TRBD1 covers 7 bases. Germline assignment: CDR1 SEHNR and CDR2 FQNEAQ (reference sequence). The CDR3 contains 18 residues.

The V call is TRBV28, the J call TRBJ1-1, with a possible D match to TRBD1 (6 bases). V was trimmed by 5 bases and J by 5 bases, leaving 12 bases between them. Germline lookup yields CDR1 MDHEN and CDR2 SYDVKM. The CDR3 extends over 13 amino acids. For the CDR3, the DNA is TGTGCCAGCAGTCTCGGACAGTGGACTGAAGCTTTCTTT. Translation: CASSLGQWTEAFF.

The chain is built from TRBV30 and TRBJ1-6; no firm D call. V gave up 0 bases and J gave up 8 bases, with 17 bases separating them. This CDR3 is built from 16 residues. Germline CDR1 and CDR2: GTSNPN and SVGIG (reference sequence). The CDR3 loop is CAWSVLMSRPYSPLHF. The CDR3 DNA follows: TGTGCCTGGAGTGTACTCATGAGCCGCCCTTATTCACCCCTCCACTTT.